Included here is one T cell receptor beta chain sequence, with context. The antigen remains unidentified. It was with 60 Vbeta and 13 Jbeta primers that the PCR ran. Assay: immunoSEQ multiplex PCR; the TCRdb copy retains only in-frame clones and omits some. Seen here are about 170,000 clones, more than 80% observed once, and the top ten hold approximately 2.4%. This record belongs to a study of cytomegalovirus exposure and HLA in healthy donors. General study results and limits: In vitro experiments confirmed that three CMV-associated chains were specific for CMV antigens. A further, later analysis showed that HLA-associated TCR beta chains (compared with equally common others) were more clonally expanded. For presence/absence analyses, sequencing depth was assumed to be roughly uniform across donors. Sequences of the TCR beta chain were said to predict the HLA-A and HLA-B alleles of most subjects accurately.

CDR3 length: 20 amino acids. With V trimmed by 3 bases and J by 5 bases, 16 bases remained unmatched. Germline V gene data show CDR1 as LGHNA and CDR2 as YNFKEQ. The clonotype was recovered from a male donor in good health and CMV-seronegative. Sequencing was performed on PBMCs. The chain couples TRBV4-2 to TRBJ2-2; the match to TRBD2 covers 12 bases. CDR3 DNA sequence: TGTGCCAGCAGCCAGGGCACTAGCGGGAGGACCCTTAGGGGAACCGGGGAGCTGTTTTTT. Translation gives CASSQGTSGRTLRGTGELFF.